This TCR beta chain was sequenced during a study of cytomegalovirus exposure and HLA in healthy donors. Study-wide context: A previous analysis identified approximately 110 million unique TCR beta sequences derived from 180 million or so T cells.

About this clone: What it binds is not known.

The V and J ends lost 3 bases and 5 bases respectively, with 11 bases between them. This CDR3 is built from 14 residues. Germline V gives CDR1 SGDLS, CDR2 YYNGEE. Everyone who donated was a healthy bone marrow donor. General study findings and limits: For most TCR beta V segments, an earlier analysis put the productive rate at about 87% or about 30% of the time. In a later analysis, a missense DCLRE1C variant was linked to TCR beta V- and J-gene trimming.

Primers included in the PCR were 60 Vbeta and 13 Jbeta primers. Sequenced by immunoSEQ multiplex PCR; TCRdb stores in-frame clones only, minus some. The data contain about 83,000 clones, about 69% of them seen just once; the ten biggest clones take up around 4%. The rearrangement joins TRBV9 to TRBJ2-2; no clear D gene. Sequenced material: PBMCs. The origin of this receptor is a man between 60 and 70 years old in good health and CMV-seronegative. In DNA form, the CDR3 reads TGTGCCAGCAGCGCACGCGAAAAGACCGGGGAGCTGTTTTTT. Translated: CASSAREKTGELFF.